These T cell receptor beta chains were read from a single sample in a study of cytomegalovirus exposure and HLA in healthy donors. TCRdb keeps only in-frame clones here, not all; method: immunoSEQ multiplex PCR. The specimen's table records about 190,000 clones. The source material was PBMCs. The origin of the receptors is a woman in her 30s in good health and CMV-seropositive. Both conserved end residues are part of each CDR3. D genes are given only for firm matches.

TRBJ1-2	TRBV10-2	TRBD1	CASSESAGQGYYGYTF	TGCGCCAGCAGTGAGTCGGCGGGACAGGGGTACTATGGCTACACCTTC
TRBJ2-3	TRBV5-1	TRBD2	CASSFGLAGPTDTQYF	TGCGCCAGCAGCTTCGGACTAGCGGGGCCCACAGATACGCAGTATTTT
TRBJ2-5	TRBV28	TRBD1	CASRGQPQETQYF	TGTGCCAGCAGGGGACAGCCCCAAGAGACCCAGTACTTC
TRBJ1-5	TRBV29-1	NA	CSVRVSNQPQHF	TGCAGCGTCAGGGTGAGCAATCAGCCCCAGCATTTT
TRBJ1-2	TRBV13	NA	CASSLGGGVGYTF	TGTGCCAGCAGCTTAGGCGGGGGGGTTGGCTACACCTTC
TRBJ1-2	TRBV11-2	NA	CASSGSGNANYGYTF	TGTGCCAGCAGCGGATCAGGGAACGCTAACTATGGCTACACCTTC
TRBJ2-7	TRBV6-1	TRBD1	CASSEGAGGPYEQYF	TGTGCCAGCAGTGAAGGGGCAGGGGGCCCCTACGAGCAGTACTTC
TRBJ2-3	TRBV10-1	TRBD2	CASSDQLAGGADTQYF	TGCGCCAGCAGTGACCAACTAGCGGGAGGTGCAGATACGCAGTATTTT
TRBJ2-3	TRBV9	TRBD2	CASSFTSGESTDTQYF	TGTGCCAGCAGCTTCACTAGCGGGGAGAGCACAGATACGCAGTATTTT
TRBJ1-2	TRBV6-6	TRBD1	CASSTDRGSGYTF	TGTGCCAGCAGTACGGACAGGGGGAGTGGCTACACCTTC
TRBJ1-2	TRBV28	NA	CASSLGGGGSLSYGYTF	TGTGCCAGCAGTTTGGGGGGCGGGGGGAGCTTAAGCTATGGCTACACCTTC
TRBJ2-2	TRBV7-2	TRBD1	CASTGTGAPGELFF	TGTGCCAGCACCGGAACAGGGGCACCCGGGGAGCTGTTTTTT
TRBJ2-1	TRBV5-5	NA	CASSQGQSSYNEQFF	TGTGCCAGCAGTCAGGGACAAAGCTCCTACAATGAGCAGTTCTTC
TRBJ1-4	TRBV19	TRBD1	CASRETGGGEKLFF	TGTGCCAGTAGAGAGACAGGGGGCGGTGAAAAACTGTTTTTT
TRBJ1-1	TRBV6-1	NA	CASSWAGYEAFF	TGTGCCAGCAGTTGGGCGGGTTATGAAGCTTTCTTT
TRBJ2-7	TRBV6-1	TRBD1	CASSEYRGGYEQYF	TGTGCCAGCAGCGAATACAGGGGTGGCTACGAGCAGTACTTC
TRBJ1-6	TRBV6-6	TRBD1	CASSPQQGHSPLHF	TGTGCCAGCAGTCCTCAACAGGGGCACTCACCCCTCCACTTT
TRBJ1-1	TRBV27	NA	CASSLSGRNTEAFF	TGTGCCAGCAGTTTATCGGGCAGGAACACTGAAGCTTTCTTT
TRBJ2-5	TRBV28	TRBD1	CASRHTGGKEETQYF	TGTGCCAGCAGACACACAGGGGGCAAGGAGGAGACCCAGTACTTC
TRBJ1-2	TRBV6-6	TRBD1	CASSSPWDRGSDGYTF	TGTGCCAGCAGTTCCCCTTGGGACAGGGGTAGTGATGGCTACACCTTC
TRBJ1-2	TRBV6-5	NA	CASRFQGRRGYTF	TGTGCCAGCAGATTCCAGGGGCGCCGGGGCTACACCTTC
TRBJ1-1	TRBV9	NA	CASSVAGSKNTEAFF	TGTGCCAGCAGCGTAGCTGGCAGTAAGAACACTGAAGCTTTCTTT
TRBJ1-2	TRBV19	TRBD1	CASEPDRASNYGYTF	TGTGCCAGTGAACCTGACAGGGCCTCTAACTATGGCTACACCTTC
TRBJ1-2	TRBV18	NA	CASSAPGSNYGYTF	TGTGCCAGCTCAGCGCCCGGGAGTAACTATGGCTACACCTTC
TRBJ2-1	TRBV6-1	TRBD2	CASTRGGGAGDEQFF	TGTGCCAGCACCCGGGGGGGCGGGGCCGGGGATGAGCAGTTCTTC
TRBJ2-7	TRBV6-4	NA	CASSEAGQYF	TGTGCCAGCAGTGAGGCGGGGCAGTACTTC
TRBJ1-1	TRBV7-2	NA	CASSHQEGVHLDWDTEAFF	TGTGCCAGCAGCCACCAAGAGGGAGTCCACCTCGATTGGGACACTGAAGCTTTCTTT
TRBJ2-7	TRBV5-1	NA	CASSPQEGYEQYF	TGCGCCAGCAGTCCGCAGGAGGGCTACGAGCAGTACTTC
TRBJ2-5	TRBV10-2	TRBD2	CASSESGGIAGREETQYF	TGCGCCAGCAGTGAGTCCGGGGGAATAGCGGGACGTGAAGAGACCCAGTACTTC
TRBJ2-7	TRBV7-9	TRBD1	CASSKDRSSYEQYF	TGTGCCAGCAGCAAGGACAGGAGCTCCTACGAGCAGTACTTC
TRBJ1-1	TRBV5-4	NA	CASSSGYTEAFF	TGTGCCAGCAGCTCGGGTTACACTGAAGCTTTCTTT
TRBJ2-2	TRBV4-3	TRBD2	CASSPRLAETGELFF	TGCGCCAGCAGCCCCCGACTAGCGGAGACCGGGGAGCTGTTTTTT
TRBJ2-1	TRBV28	NA	CASSLSGGASYNEQFF	TGTGCCAGCAGTTTATCCGGCGGGGCATCCTACAATGAGCAGTTCTTC
TRBJ2-3	TRBV5-1	NA	CASSPGAVETDTQYF	TGCGCCAGCAGCCCGGGAGCTGTAGAAACAGATACGCAGTATTTT
TRBJ1-2	TRBV5-1	NA	CASRPAGQDYGYTF	TGCGCCAGCAGACCCGCGGGTCAGGACTATGGCTACACCTTC
TRBJ2-7	TRBV7-2	TRBD2	CASSSLTASGNSYEQYF	TGTGCCAGCAGCAGCCTCACCGCTAGCGGGAACTCCTACGAGCAGTACTTC
TRBJ2-5	TRBV5-1	NA	CASSYAGQSQETQYF	TGCGCCAGCAGCTATGCGGGACAGTCCCAAGAGACCCAGTACTTC
TRBJ2-1	TRBV9	NA	CASSVAGGRSGNEQFF	TGTGCCAGCAGCGTAGCCGGGGGGCGTTCGGGCAATGAGCAGTTCTTC
TRBJ2-1	TRBV25-1	TRBD1	CASSEGGTGGSDEQFF	TGTGCCAGCAGTGAAGGCGGGACAGGGGGCTCGGATGAGCAGTTCTTC
TRBJ1-4	TRBV7-6	NA	CASSWGDLKGEKLFF	TGTGCCAGCAGCTGGGGGGACCTTAAGGGTGAAAAACTGTTTTTC
TRBJ1-2	TRBV5-1	NA	CASSLASERNYGYTF	TGCGCCAGCAGCTTGGCCTCGGAGAGGAACTATGGCTACACCTTC
TRBJ2-7	TRBV6-5	NA	CASSRGGQSYEQYF	TGTGCCAGCAGTCGAGGCGGACAGTCCTACGAGCAGTACTTC
TRBJ1-3	TRBV6-1	NA	CASSEEIVNTIYF	TGTGCCAGCAGTGAAGAAATCGTAAACACCATATATTTT
TRBJ1-1	TRBV18	TRBD1	CASSPWTGGATEAFF	TGTGCCAGCTCACCTTGGACAGGGGGGGCCACTGAAGCTTTCTTT